This T cell receptor (beta chain) was recovered during a study of T cell repertoires in cytomegalovirus infection. Study background: CMV epitopes in the study were HLA-C-restricted (recently identified) and HLA-B-restricted (well studied). It was the public TCR beta signatures that indicated both CMV infection and matching HLA type. Study-wide points: HLA-C-restricted TCR beta clonotypes specific for CMV led the ex vivo response.

As for this clonotype: Its antigen is as yet unknown.

MiXCR, applied by TCRdb to the reads, yields one record per CDR3 protein. Counted here are 310,000 or so distinct CDR3 sequences, 20% to 30% occurring once; the ten biggest clones make up roughly 15%. This clonotype was obtained from a human donor in good health (CMV status not recorded). Some clones in this sample may be carry-over from other donors' samples. This sample comprised cultured PBMCs, obtained from culture after CMV antigen stimulation.

The CDR3, as DNA: TGCGCCAGCAGCTTGTCCTCCAGCGCGGTTAACAATGAGCAGTTCTTC. This translates into CASSLSSSAVNNEQFF. This sequence joins TRBV5-1 and TRBJ2-1; D is ambiguous. Germline assignment: CDR1 SGHRS and CDR2 YFSETQ. Trimming removed 1 base at V and 5 bases at J, with 16 bases between. This CDR3 has 16 amino acids. The entire variable domain, with the rest obtained from reference TRBV5-1 and TRBJ2-1, is as follows: KAGVTQTPRYLIKTRGQQVTLSCSPISGHRSVSWYQQTPGQGLQFLFEYFSETQRNKGNFPGRFSGRQFSNSRSEMNVSTLELGDSALYLCASSLSSSAVNNEQFFGPGTRLTVL.